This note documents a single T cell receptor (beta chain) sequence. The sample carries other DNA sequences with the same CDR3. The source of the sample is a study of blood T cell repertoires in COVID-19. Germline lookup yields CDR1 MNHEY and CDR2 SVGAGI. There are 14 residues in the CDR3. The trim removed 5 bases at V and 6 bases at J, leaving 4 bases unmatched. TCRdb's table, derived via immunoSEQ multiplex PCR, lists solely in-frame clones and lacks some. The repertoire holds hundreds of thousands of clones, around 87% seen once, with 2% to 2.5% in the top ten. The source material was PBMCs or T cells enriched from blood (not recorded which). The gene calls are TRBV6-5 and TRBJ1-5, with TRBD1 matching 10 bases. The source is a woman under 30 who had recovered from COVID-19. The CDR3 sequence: CASSPDRGIQPQHF. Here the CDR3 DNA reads TGTGCCAGCAGTCCGGACAGGGGGATTCAGCCCCAGCATTTT.